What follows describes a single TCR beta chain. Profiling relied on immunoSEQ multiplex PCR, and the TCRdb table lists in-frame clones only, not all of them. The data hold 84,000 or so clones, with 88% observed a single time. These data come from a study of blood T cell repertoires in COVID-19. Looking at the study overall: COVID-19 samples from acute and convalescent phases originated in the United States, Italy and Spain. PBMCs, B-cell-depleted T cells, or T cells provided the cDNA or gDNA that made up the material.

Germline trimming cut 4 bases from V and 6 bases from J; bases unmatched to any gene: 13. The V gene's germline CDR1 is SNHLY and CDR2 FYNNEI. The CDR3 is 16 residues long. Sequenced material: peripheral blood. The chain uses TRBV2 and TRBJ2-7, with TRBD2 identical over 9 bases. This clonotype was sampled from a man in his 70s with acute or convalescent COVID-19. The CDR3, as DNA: TGTGCCAGCAGTGCAGAGAGCCTAGCGGGATGGAGCGAGCAGTACTTC. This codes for CASSAESLAGWSEQYF.